Here is one TCR beta chain with its context. Here immunoSEQ multiplex PCR was the method, and the copy in TCRdb shows in-frame clones only, minus some. Of 70,000 to 95,000 clones in the sample, 89% are singletons; the top ten hold roughly 2.5%. This entry comes from a study of blood T cell repertoires in COVID-19. V shed 5 bases, J shed 8 bases, and the junction held 9 bases outside the gene matches. This CDR3 is 15 amino acids long. From germline, CDR1 is MNHEY and CDR2 SMNVEV (reference sequence). The TCR comes from a man aged 45 to 65 with COVID-19, enrolled during active disease. The gene calls are TRBV27 and TRBJ1-2, with 12 bases fitting TRBD1. The material sequenced was peripheral blood. The CDR3 DNA reads as TGTGCCAGCAGTACGTGGGGACAGGGGGCGTCGGGCTACACCTTC. It yields the protein CASSTWGQGASGYTF.